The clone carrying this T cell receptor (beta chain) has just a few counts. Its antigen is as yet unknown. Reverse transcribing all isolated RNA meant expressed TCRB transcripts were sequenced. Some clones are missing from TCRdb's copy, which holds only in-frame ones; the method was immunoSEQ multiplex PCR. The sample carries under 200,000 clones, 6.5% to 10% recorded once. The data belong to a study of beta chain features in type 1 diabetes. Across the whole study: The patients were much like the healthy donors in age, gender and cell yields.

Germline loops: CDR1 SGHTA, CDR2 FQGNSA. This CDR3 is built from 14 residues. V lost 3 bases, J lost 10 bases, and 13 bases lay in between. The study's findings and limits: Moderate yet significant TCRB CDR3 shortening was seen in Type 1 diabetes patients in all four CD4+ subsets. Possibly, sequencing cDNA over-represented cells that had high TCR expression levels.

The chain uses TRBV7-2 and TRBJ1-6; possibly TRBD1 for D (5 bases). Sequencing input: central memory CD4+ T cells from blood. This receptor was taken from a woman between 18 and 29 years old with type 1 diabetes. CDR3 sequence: CASSLETAASPLHF. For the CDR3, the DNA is TGTGCCAGCAGCTTGGAGACAGCTGCCTCACCCCTCCACTTT.